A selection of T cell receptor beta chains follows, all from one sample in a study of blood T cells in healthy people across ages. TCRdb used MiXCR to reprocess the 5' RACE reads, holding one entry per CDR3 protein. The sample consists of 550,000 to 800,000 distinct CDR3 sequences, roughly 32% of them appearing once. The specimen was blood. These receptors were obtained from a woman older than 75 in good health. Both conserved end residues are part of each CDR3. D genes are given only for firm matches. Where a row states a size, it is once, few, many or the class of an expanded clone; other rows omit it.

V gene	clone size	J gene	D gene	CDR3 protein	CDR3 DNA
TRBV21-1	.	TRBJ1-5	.	CASSKEGQGNDQPQHF	TGTGCCAGCAGCAAAGAAGGCCAGGGGAACGATCAGCCCCAGCATTTT
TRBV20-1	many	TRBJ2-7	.	CSARDQAGGNSEQYF	TGCAGTGCTAGAGATCAAGCCGGGGGTAACTCCGAGCAGTACTTC
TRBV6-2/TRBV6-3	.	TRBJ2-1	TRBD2	CASSPRRGKYNEQFF	TGTGCCAGCAGCCCTAGGCGGGGGAAGTACAATGAGCAGTTCTTC
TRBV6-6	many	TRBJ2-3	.	CASRTPGATDTQYF	TGTGCCAGCAGGACTCCCGGGGCGACAGATACGCAGTATTTT
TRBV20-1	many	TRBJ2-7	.	CSAGPSAGRKYEQYF	TGCAGTGCTGGCCCCTCGGCAGGGCGTAAATACGAGCAGTACTTC
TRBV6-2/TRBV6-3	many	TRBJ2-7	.	CASSYSGGLSSYEQYF	TGTGCCAGCAGTTACTCGGGCGGGCTTAGCTCCTACGAGCAGTACTTC
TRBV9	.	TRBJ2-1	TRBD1	CACSVWDRTYNEQFF	TGTGCCTGCAGCGTTTGGGACAGAACTTACAATGAGCAGTTCTTC
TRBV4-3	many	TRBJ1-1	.	CASSPSGGGGSFTEAFF	TGCGCCAGCAGCCCCTCGGGGGGCGGGGGTTCTTTCACTGAAGCTTTCTTT
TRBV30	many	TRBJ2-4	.	CAWSGQDIQYF	TGTGCCTGGAGTGGACAGGATATTCAGTACTTC
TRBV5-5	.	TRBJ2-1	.	CASSPTGWSYSEQFF	TGTGCCAGCAGTCCAACAGGGTGGTCCTACAGCGAGCAGTTCTTC
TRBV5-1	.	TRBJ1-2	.	CASSLRGGLDYGYTF	TGCGCCAGCAGCCTCCGGGGGGGACTCGACTATGGCTACACCTTC
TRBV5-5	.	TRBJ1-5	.	CASSSRQEAGGNQPQHF	TGTGCCAGCAGCTCACGACAGGAGGCAGGGGGCAATCAGCCCCAGCATTTT
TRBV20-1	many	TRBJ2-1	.	CSAPMVGGRINEQFF	TGCAGTGCTCCAATGGTCGGGGGTCGGATCAATGAGCAGTTCTTC
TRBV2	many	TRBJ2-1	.	CASSEEPERYNEQFF	TGTGCCAGCAGTGAAGAGCCGGAGCGTTACAATGAGCAGTTCTTC
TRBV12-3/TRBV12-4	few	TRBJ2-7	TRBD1	CASSKGQGMVNEQYF	TGTGCCAGCAGTAAGGGACAGGGGATGGTAAATGAGCAGTACTTC
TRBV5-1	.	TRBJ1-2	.	CASSLRLGEGYTF	TGCGCCAGCAGCTTGCGTCTCGGTGAAGGCTACACCTTC
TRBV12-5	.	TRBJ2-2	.	CAGGDLPATLNTGELLF	TGTGCTGGTGGCGACCTGCCGGCGACACTGAACACCGGGGAGCTGCTTTTT
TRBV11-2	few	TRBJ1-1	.	CASRMSGAWGTEAFF	TGTGCCAGCAGAATGAGTGGGGCCTGGGGGACTGAAGCTTTCTTT
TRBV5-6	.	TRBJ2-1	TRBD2	CASSGSSGAAGFF	TGTGCCAGCAGCGGGAGTAGCGGGGCCGCGGGGTTCTTC
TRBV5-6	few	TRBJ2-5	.	CASSWLFQGGTQYF	TGTGCCAGCAGCTGGTTGTTCCAGGGGGGGACCCAGTACTTC
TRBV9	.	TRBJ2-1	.	CASSVEVTTRNEQFF	TGTGCCAGCAGCGTAGAAGTAACCACACGGAATGAGCAGTTCTTC
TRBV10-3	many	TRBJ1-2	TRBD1	CAITLDRGSGYTF	TGTGCCATCACCCTGGACAGGGGGTCTGGCTACACCTTC
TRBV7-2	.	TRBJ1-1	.	CASRAGNTEAFF	TGTGCCAGCAGGGCGGGGAACACTGAAGCTTTCTTT
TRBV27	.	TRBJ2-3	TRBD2	CASSHGLAGVLDTQYF	TGTGCCAGCAGCCACGGACTAGCGGGAGTGTTAGATACGCAGTATTTT
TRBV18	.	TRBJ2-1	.	CASSPVRVKDNEQFF	TGTGCCAGCTCACCCGTCAGGGTAAAGGACAATGAGCAGTTCTTC
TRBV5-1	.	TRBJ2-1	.	CASSLESFRGDEQFF	TGCGCCAGCAGCTTGGAGAGTTTCCGGGGCGATGAGCAGTTCTTC
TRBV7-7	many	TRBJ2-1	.	CASSSQGSRDEQFF	TGTGCTAGCAGCAGTCAGGGTTCGCGCGATGAGCAGTTCTTC
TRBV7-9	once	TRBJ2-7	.	CASSPGLPDYEQYF	TGTGCCAGCAGCCCAGGACTACCTGACTACGAGCAGTACTTC
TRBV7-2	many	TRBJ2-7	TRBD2	CASSFRGLAYEQYF	TGTGCCAGCAGCTTCCGGGGACTAGCGTACGAGCAGTACTTC
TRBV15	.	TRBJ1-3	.	CATSEEQGSGNTIYF	TGTGCCACCAGCGAAGAGCAGGGATCTGGAAACACCATATATTTT
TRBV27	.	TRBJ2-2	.	CASSSRGWELFF	TGTGCCAGCAGTTCTAGGGGGTGGGAGCTGTTTTTT
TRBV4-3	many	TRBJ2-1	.	CASSHTSRSSNEQFF	TGCGCCAGCAGCCACACTAGCCGGAGCTCCAATGAGCAGTTCTTC
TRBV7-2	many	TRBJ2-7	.	CASSLVGGGLNEQYF	TGTGCCAGCAGCTTAGTAGGGGGAGGACTAAACGAGCAGTACTTC
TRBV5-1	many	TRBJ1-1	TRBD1	CASRPGTGGSEAFF	TGCGCCAGCAGACCCGGGACAGGGGGCTCTGAAGCTTTCTTT
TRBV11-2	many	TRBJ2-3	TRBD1	CASSQDRGLSTDTQYF	TGTGCCAGCAGCCAAGACAGGGGGCTCAGCACAGATACGCAGTATTTT
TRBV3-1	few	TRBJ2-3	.	CASRDMGPPDTQYF	TGTGCCAGCAGGGACATGGGGCCGCCAGATACGCAGTATTTT
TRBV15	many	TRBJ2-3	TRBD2	CATSRDRGGTDTQYF	TGTGCCACCAGCAGAGATCGGGGGGGGACAGATACGCAGTATTTT
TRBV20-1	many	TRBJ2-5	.	CSASFQGLETQYF	TGCAGTGCTAGCTTTCAGGGCCTAGAGACCCAGTACTTC
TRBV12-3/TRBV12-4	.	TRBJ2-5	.	CASSLSMANEQYF	TGTGCCAGCAGTTTAAGTATGGCCAATGAGCAGTACTTC
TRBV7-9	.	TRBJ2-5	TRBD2	CASSYPTGRGRETQYF	TGTGCCAGCAGCTACCCGACAGGCCGCGGGAGGGAGACCCAGTACTTC
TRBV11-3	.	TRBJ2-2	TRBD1	CASSLAWDRSNTGELFF	TGTGCCAGCAGCTTAGCTTGGGACAGGTCGAACACCGGGGAGCTGTTTTTT
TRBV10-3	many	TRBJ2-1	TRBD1	CAISERTGANEQFF	TGTGCCATCAGTGAGCGGACAGGGGCCAATGAGCAGTTCTTC
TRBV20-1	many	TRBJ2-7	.	CSFTGTRDHEQYF	TGCAGTTTTACCGGGACCCGGGACCACGAGCAGTACTTC
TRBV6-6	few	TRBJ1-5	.	CASIVGGYGQPQHF	TGTGCCAGCATAGTCGGGGGTTATGGACAGCCCCAGCATTTT
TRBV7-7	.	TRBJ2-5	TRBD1	CASSFGTGKETQYF	TGTGCCAGCAGCTTTGGGACAGGAAAAGAGACCCAGTACTTC
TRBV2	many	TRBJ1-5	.	CASSLRGDSSNQPQHF	TGTGCCAGCAGTCTCCGCGGGGATAGTAGCAATCAGCCCCAGCATTTT
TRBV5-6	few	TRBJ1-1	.	CASSQPPSGGDRGAFF	TGTGCCAGCAGCCAACCACCGTCGGGGGGAGATAGGGGAGCTTTCTTT
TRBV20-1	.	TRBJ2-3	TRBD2	CSARPISGGAPDTQYF	TGCAGTGCTAGACCAATTAGCGGGGGGGCTCCAGATACGCAGTATTTT
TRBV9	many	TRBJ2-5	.	CASSVGGGAFETQYF	TGTGCCAGCAGCGTAGGTGGGGGGGCCTTTGAGACCCAGTACTTC
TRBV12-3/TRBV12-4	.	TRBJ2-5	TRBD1	CASSIGQGWQYF	TGTGCCAGCAGTATTGGACAGGGATGGCAGTACTTC
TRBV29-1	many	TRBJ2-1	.	CSVVGDLRSALGFYNEQFF	TGCAGCGTTGTGGGCGACTTGAGGAGCGCTTTGGGATTTTACAATGAGCAGTTCTTC
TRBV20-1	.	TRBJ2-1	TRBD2	CSARTSDSSYNEQFF	TGCAGTGCTAGGACTAGCGATAGCTCCTACAATGAGCAGTTCTTC
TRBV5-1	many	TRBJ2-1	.	CASSSDPGTSRGFF	TGCGCCAGCAGCTCGGACCCAGGAACCTCCCGGGGGTTCTTC
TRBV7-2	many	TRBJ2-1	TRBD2	CASSHRLAGASSSYNEQFF	TGTGCCAGCAGCCACCGTCTAGCGGGGGCATCAAGCTCCTACAATGAGCAGTTCTTC